The 19 T cell receptor beta chains listed next were all sequenced from one sample in a study of cytomegalovirus exposure and HLA in healthy donors. The PCR made use of 60 Vbeta and 13 Jbeta primers. Profiling relied on immunoSEQ multiplex PCR, and the TCRdb table lists in-frame clones only, not all of them. The sample carries about 170,000 clones, 55% to 65% recorded once. Sequences were obtained from PBMCs. These receptors all come from a man aged 40-49 years in good health and CMV-seronegative.

A few counts support this clone. V and J are TRBV30 and TRBJ1-6; D possibly corresponds to TRBD1 (6 bases). Per germline, CDR1 GTSNPN and CDR2 SVGIG (reference sequence). V was clipped by 4 bases and J by 14 bases, with 12 bases between them. This CDR3 has 11 amino acids. Here the CDR3 reads CAWTDSRSLHF. CDR3 nucleotide sequence: TGTGCCTGGACGGACAGTAGGTCCCTCCACTTT.

The chain has TRBV19 and TRBJ2-2; D possibly corresponds to TRBD1 (5 bases). Germline lookup yields CDR1 LNHDA and CDR2 SQIVND (reference sequence). Deletions cut 5 bases from V and 1 base from J, with 8 bases between. The CDR3 consists of 14 residues. For the CDR3, the DNA is TGTGCCAGTAGTTATAGGGGGAACACCGGGGAGCTGTTTTTT. Translated: CASSYRGNTGELFF.

This clone was detected only a few times. The genes are TRBV6-4 and TRBJ1-1; 7 bases are shared with TRBD1. This CDR3 region has 15 residues. The junction had 5 bases not matched to a gene; V was cut back by 0 bases and J by 4 bases. Germline values: CDR1 MRHNA, CDR2 SNTAGT. The CDR3 here is CASSDSGQGVTEAFF. In DNA form, the CDR3 reads TGTGCCAGCAGTGACTCAGGGCAGGGGGTCACTGAAGCTTTCTTT.

The chain couples TRBV18 to TRBJ2-5; D gene uncertain. This CDR3 is built from 14 residues. Germline CDR1 KGHSH, CDR2 LQKENI. The germline V and J ends were trimmed by 3 bases and 5 bases, with 13 bases remaining between them. CDR3 sequence (DNA): TGTGCCAGCTCACCTCGCGGCGGTCTGGAGACCCAGTACTTC. Translated: CASSPRGGLETQYF. The entire variable domain, with the rest obtained from reference TRBV18 and TRBJ2-5, is as follows: NAGVMQNPRHLVRRRGQEARLRCSPMKGHSHVYWYRQLPEEGLKFMVYLQKENIIDESGMPKERFSAEFPKEGPSILRIQQVVRGDSAAYFCASSPRGGLETQYFGPGTRLLVL.

The V call is TRBV4-1, the J call TRBJ2-3; D perhaps matches TRBD2 (5 bases). CDR3 length: 15 amino acids. Looked up from germline, CDR1 is MGHRA and CDR2 is YSYEKL. Trimming cost V 1 base and J 4 bases, with 12 bases left between them. CDR3 nucleotide sequence: TGCGCCAGCAGCCAAGGTCCTGTCGGGGCAGATACGCAGTATTTT. Translating it yields CASSQGPVGADTQYF.

This sequence joins TRBV19 and TRBJ1-4, with D hard to call. The CDR3 loop spans 14 amino acids. Germline CDR1 and CDR2: LNHDA and SQIVND (reference sequence). Trimming took 7 bases from V and 0 from J, leaving 9 bases between them. The CDR3 nucleotides read TGTGCCAGTACGCGGATGGCAACTAATGAAAAACTGTTTTTT. Translated, it gives CASTRMATNEKLFF.

The rearrangement joins TRBV5-1 to TRBJ1-4; 7 bases line up with TRBD1. V was pared by 3 bases and J by 3 bases, with 5 bases of the junction left unmatched. The germline V gene has CDR1 SGHRS and CDR2 YFSETQ. The CDR3 runs to 15 residues. CDR3 protein: CASSSGQVANEKLFF. CDR3 bases: TGCGCCAGCAGCTCCGGACAGGTGGCTAATGAAAAACTGTTTTTT.

This rearrangement joins TRBV5-6 to TRBJ2-3; TRBD2 is a possible D gene (6 bases). Germline V CDR1 and CDR2: SGHDT, YYEEEE. V was trimmed by 3 bases and J by 3 bases, leaving 17 bases between them. This CDR3 is 16 amino acids long. The CDR3 here is CASSYQERALTDTQYF. For the CDR3, the DNA is TGTGCCAGCAGCTATCAAGAGCGGGCCCTAACAGATACGCAGTATTTT.

V gene TRBV6-6 combines with J gene TRBJ2-7; tentatively, D is TRBD1 (5 bases). Germline CDR1 and CDR2: MNHNY and SVGAGI (reference sequence). The V gene lost 0 bases and the J gene lost 3 bases, with 9 bases spanning the gap. The CDR3 loop spans 14 amino acids. This chain's CDR3 is CASSYSRTSYEQYF. The CDR3 DNA sequence: TGTGCCAGCAGTTACTCTCGGACAAGCTACGAGCAGTACTTC.

Remarks on this clone: Other nucleotide sequences from this sample produce the same CDR3. The genes are TRBV6-5 and TRBJ1-2; a weak D match, TRBD1 (6 bases). The length of the CDR3 is 14 residues. CDR1 is MNHEY, CDR2 SVGAGI, per germline. V gave up 0 bases and J gave up 3 bases, with 8 bases separating them. In DNA form, the CDR3 reads TGTGCCAGCAGTTACTCAGGGGGGGACTATGGCTACACCTTC. Protein: CASSYSGGDYGYTF.

The gene calls are TRBV2 and TRBJ2-3; D might be TRBD2 (6 bases). V shed 1 base and J shed 2 bases, with 13 bases lying between them. There are 16 residues in the CDR3. Germline V lookup: CDR1 SNHLY, CDR2 FYNNEI. This CDR3 reads CASSEGPSEATDTQYF. The CDR3, as DNA: TGTGCCAGCAGTGAAGGGCCTAGCGAAGCCACAGATACGCAGTATTTT.

The V call is TRBV5-1, the J call TRBJ1-2; possible D gene TRBD1, 6 bases. This CDR3 has 16 amino acids. V was cut by 3 bases and J by 5 bases, with 20 bases left in between. Germline lookup yields CDR1 SGHRS and CDR2 YFSETQ. The CDR3 is CASSWTALQVGYGYTF. Written as DNA, the CDR3 is TGCGCCAGCAGCTGGACAGCCCTTCAAGTCGGGTATGGCTACACCTTC.

The chain recombines TRBV5-1 with TRBJ2-1, with no clear D. CDR1 is SGHRS, CDR2 YFSETQ, per germline. V lost 0 bases to trimming and J lost 0 bases, with 7 bases between them. The CDR3 has 15 residues. The CDR3 region is CASSLGLSSYNEQFF. The DNA of the CDR3 is TGCGCCAGCAGCTTGGGTCTAAGCTCCTACAATGAGCAGTTCTTC.

The rearrangement uses TRBV7-2 and TRBJ1-2; 7 nucleotides agree with TRBD1. The V and J ends lost 4 bases and 7 bases, in that order; junction bases with no gene match: 18. The CDR3 runs 17 residues. CDR1 is SGHTA, CDR2 FQGNSA, per germline. In DNA form, the CDR3 reads TGTGCCAGCAGCTACCCCACGACCTTGCAGGGGGATGGTGGCTACACCTTC. Translated, it gives CASSYPTTLQGDGGYTF.

The gene calls are TRBV7-2 and TRBJ2-3; D not certain. Trimming pared 2 bases from V and 0 bases from J, leaving 9 bases between. Germline V gene data show CDR1 as SGHTA and CDR2 as FQGNSA. The CDR3 covers 15 residues. Here the CDR3 reads CASSLNAVSTDTQYF. The CDR3 DNA follows: TGTGCCAGCAGCTTAAATGCGGTTAGCACAGATACGCAGTATTTT. Drawing the rest from reference TRBV7-2 and TRBJ2-3, the complete variable domain is GAGVSQSPSNKVTEKGKDVELRCDPISGHTALYWYRQSLGQGLEFLIYFQGNSAPDKSGLPSDRFSAERTGGSVSTLTIQRTQQEDSAVYLCASSLNAVSTDTQYFGPGTRLTVL.

About this clone: This specimen includes other DNA sequences encoding the same CDR3. V is TRBV9 and J is TRBJ2-3; maybe TRBD1 (5 bases). The germline V gene encodes CDR1 SGDLS and CDR2 YYNGEE. This CDR3 region has 11 residues. V was cut by 5 bases and J by 5 bases, with 6 bases left in between. The CDR3 sequence is CASSRGDTQYF. The CDR3 DNA reads TGTGCCAGCAGTAGGGGAGATACGCAGTATTTT.

The rearrangement joins TRBV5-1 to TRBJ2-6; D might be TRBD1 (6 bases). The V end was cut by 2 bases, the J end by 4 bases, with 13 bases between. The CDR3 is 16 amino acids. Germline loops: CDR1 SGHRS, CDR2 YFSETQ. The CDR3, as DNA: TGCGCCAGCAGCTTATTTTCAGGGGTCGGGGCCAACGTCCTGACTTTC. Its translation is CASSLFSGVGANVLTF.

Concerning this clone itself: Germline is not matched at one junction end, which may reflect a read error. The chain has TRBV29-1 and TRBJ2-5; 10 bases are shared with TRBD2. The DNA end lines up better with TRBJ2-7; the J call may be wrong. Germline lookup yields CDR1 SQVTM and CDR2 ANQGSEA. The CDR3 consists of 14 residues. The CDR3 bases are TGCAGCGTGGAAGGCGAGCGGGAGGGCTACGAGCAGTACTTC. This codes for CSVEGEREGYEQYF.

This chain connects TRBV5-1 to TRBJ2-1; D might be TRBD2 (6 bases). V was shortened by 2 bases and J by 10 bases, with 16 bases between the two germline ends. CDR1 is SGHRS, CDR2 YFSETQ, per germline. This CDR3 is built from 14 residues. CDR3 sequence (DNA): TGCGCCAGCAGCTTCATAGGGATCGGGGGAGAGCAGTTCTTC. It codes for CASSFIGIGGEQFF. Looking up the rest from reference TRBV5-1 and TRBJ2-1 gives the full variable domain: KAGVTQTPRYLIKTRGQQVTLSCSPISGHRSVSWYQQTPGQGLQFLFEYFSETQRNKGNFPGRFSGRQFSNSRSEMNVSTLELGDSALYLCASSFIGIGGEQFFGPGTRLTVL.